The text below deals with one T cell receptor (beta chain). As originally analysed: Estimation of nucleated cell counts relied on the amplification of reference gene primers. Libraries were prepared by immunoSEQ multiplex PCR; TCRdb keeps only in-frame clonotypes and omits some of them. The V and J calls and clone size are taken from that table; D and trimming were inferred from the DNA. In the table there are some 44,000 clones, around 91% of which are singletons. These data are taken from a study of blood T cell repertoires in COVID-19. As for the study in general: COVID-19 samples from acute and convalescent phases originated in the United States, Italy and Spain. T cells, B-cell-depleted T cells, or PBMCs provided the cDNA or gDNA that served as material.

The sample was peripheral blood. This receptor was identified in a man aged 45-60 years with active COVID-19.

The CDR3 reads CASSNIPRGRGGFTEAFF. Here the CDR3 DNA reads TGTGCCAGCAGCAACATTCCCAGGGGGCGAGGCGGCTTTACTGAAGCTTTCTTT. The chain is built from TRBV5-6 and TRBJ1-1; 8 nucleotides line up with TRBD1. There are 18 residues in the CDR3. The germline gives CDR1 SGHDT, CDR2 YYEEEE. J was trimmed by 5 bases and V by 4 bases; bases with no gene match: 19.